The present T cell receptor (beta chain) was sequenced within a study of blood T cell repertoires in COVID-19. On the study more broadly: The samples span acute and convalescent COVID-19 from the United States, Italy and Spain. In each case, the material was cDNA or gDNA derived from T cells, B-cell-depleted T cells, or PBMCs.

As processed by the authors: How many nucleated cells were present was estimated from reference gene primer amplification. This table comes from immunoSEQ multiplex PCR, and its TCRdb copy is limited to in-frame clones, with some not included. D and trimming come from the DNA, and the V and J calls and clone size come from that table. The data contain roughly 330,000 clones, over 70% of them singletons. Germline lookup yields CDR1 SGHDN and CDR2 FVKESK. V lost 4 bases and J lost 2, with 12 bases in between. The CDR3 is made up of 15 amino acids. This chain joins TRBV14 and TRBJ1-5, with a possible D match to TRBD1 (5 bases). The TCR was taken from a woman aged 45-60 years with acute or convalescent COVID-19. The sequenced material came from peripheral blood. CDR3 DNA: TGTGCCAGCAGCCCCGGTGGCAGGGGCAATCAGCCCCAGCATTTT. Encoded protein: CASSPGGRGNQPQHF.